Listed below are T cell receptor delta chains from one sample, sequenced in a study of Vδ1+ human thymocytes. TCRdb re-called clones from the multiplex PCR reads via CATT. The data show tens of thousands of delta-chain clones, with approximately 8.8% seen just once and just under 1% held by the top ten. The specimen was Vdelta1+ gamma-delta thymocytes from the thymus. These receptor sequences come from a child younger than two who had congenital heart surgery. CDR3s include the opening cysteine and the closing phenylalanine or tryptophan. D genes are given only for firm matches. Part of the rows lack a size; the others show once, few, many or a class for expanded clones.

TRDJ1	NA	NA	TRDV1	TGTGCTCTTGGTCTTCCTTCCCAACCTCTCCTCTCTCCCTGGGGGCTTAAACTCATCTTT	CALGLPSQPLLSPWGLKLIF
TRDJ1	TRDD3	few	TRDV1	TGTGCTCTTGGGGAATTTCGAGAGTGCCGGGGATACGCCGGGGAGAGGGCCGATAAACTCATCTTT	CALGEFRECRGYAGERADKLIF
TRDJ1	NA	NA	TRDV1	TGTGCTCTTGGGGACCTCCAGCGGATACTAACGCATGGGTACACCGATAAACTCATCTTT	CALGDLQRILTHGYTDKLIF
TRDJ1	TRDD3	few	TRDV2	TGTGCCTGTGACCCGGCGTCTTCCTACGTAACTGGGGGATGGGGACGAAACACCGATAAACTCATCTTT	CACDPASSYVTGGWGRNTDKLIF
TRDJ1	NA	few	TRDV1	TGTGCTCTAGGGGACCTTAGCCTTCCTAGTGGGGATACGGCTTACACCGATAAACTCATCTTT	CALGDLSLPSGDTAYTDKLIF
TRDJ1	TRDD3	few	TRDV1	TGTGCTCTTGGGGAACCTCTCGGCGTACTGGGGGAGATATACACCGATAAACTCATCTTT	CALGEPLGVLGEIYTDKLIF
TRDJ1	TRDD3	NA	TRDV1	TGTGCTCTTGGGGCACGTACGCCCCCTTTACTGGGGGATAAACTCATCTTT	CALGARTPPLLGDKLIF
TRDJ1	NA	few	TRDV1	TGTGCTCTTGGGGTCTACCCCAGCCGATTCGACTGCCTCATCTTT	CALGVYPSRFDCLIF
TRDJ1	NA	NA	TRDV1	TGTGCTCTTGGGGAACCCCGGCCTTCCGGGGTGGGGGACTACACCGATAAACTCATCTTT	CALGEPRPSGVGDYTDKLIF
TRDJ1	NA	few	TRDV1	TGTGCTCTTGGGGAACCCGTTCCGCCTTACACCGATAAACTCATCTTT	CALGEPVPPYTDKLIF
TRDJ1	TRDD3	few	TRDV1	TGTGCTCTTGGGGAACTCTGGGGGCTACACACCGATAAACTCATCTTT	CALGELWGLHTDKLIF
TRDJ1	TRDD3	few	TRDV1	TGTGCTCTTCGTAATTCGAGGCCATGGGGGATCACCGATAAACTCATCTTT	CALRNSRPWGITDKLIF
TRDJ1	TRDD3	few	TRDV1	TGTGCTCTTGGGGATCTACTGGGGGATATGGCGTACACCGATAAACTCATCTTT	CALGDLLGDMAYTDKLIF
TRDJ1	NA	NA	TRDV1	TGTGCTCTTGGGGGTTCCGAAATCCTCTTCCGGACCCACGGGTACACACTTTACATCGATAAACTCATCTTT	CALGGSEILFRTHGYTLYIDKLIF
TRDJ2	TRDD3	NA	TRDV2	TGTGCCTGTGACACGGAGTATTGGGGGACGCCATCTTTGACAGCACAACTCTTCTTT	CACDTEYWGTPSLTAQLFF
TRDJ1	NA	few	TRDV1	TGTGCTCTTGGGGAACCGCCCCTTGGGACCGATAAACTCATCTTT	CALGEPPLGTDKLIF
TRDJ1	NA	NA	TRDV1	TGTGCTCTTGGGGAGGGGGCGCTCCACACCGATAAACTCATCTTT	CALGEGALHTDKLIF
TRDJ3	TRDD3	NA	TRDV2	TGTGCCTGTGGCCCACTGGGGGACCGCTCCTGGGACACCCGACAGATGTTTTTC	CACGPLGDRSWDTRQMFF
TRDJ1	TRDD3	few	TRDV1	TGTGCTCTTGGGGAAACAACTTCGACTGGGGTAAGGGGGACCGATAAACTCATCTTT	CALGETTSTGVRGTDKLIF
TRDJ1	TRDD2	few	TRDV1	TGTGCTCTTGGGGAACCCCACCTTCCTACGACGGACAAACTCATCTTT	CALGEPHLPTTDKLIF
TRDJ1	NA	NA	TRDV1	TGTGCTCTTGGGGACCTTCCCCCCAGTGAGAGATGTGGCGCCGATAAACTCATCTTT	CALGDLPPSERCGADKLIF
TRDJ1	TRDD3	few	TRDV1	TGTGCTCTTGGGGATCCATCTCATCCCCCTACTGGGGGACCCTACACCGATAAACTCATCTTT	CALGDPSHPPTGGPYTDKLIF
TRDJ1	TRDD3	NA	TRDV1	TGTGCTCTTGGGAACCCCCCTACGTACTGGGGGATTACGACCTCGAAACTCATCTTT	CALGNPPTYWGITTSKLIF
TRDJ1	TRDD3	few	TRDV1	TGTGCTCTTGGATTAGTTCCCCCTCTGGGGGATACCACCGATAAACTCATCTTT	CALGLVPPLGDTTDKLIF
TRDJ1	NA	few	TRDV1	TGTGCTCTTGGGGAATTGGGACCTACCCCGTATAGAGGTGGGTTCGATAAACTCATCTTT	CALGELGPTPYRGGFDKLIF
TRDJ1	NA	few	TRDV1	TGTGCTCTTGGGGAATTGAGCCCCTGGACCGACACCGATAAACTCATCTTT	CALGELSPWTDTDKLIF
TRDJ1	TRDD3	NA	TRDV1	TGTGCTCTTGGGGAATTGGAATCCTACGTCGGGTGGGGGATACCCGATAAACTCATCTTT	CALGELESYVGWGIPDKLIF
TRDJ1	TRDD3	NA	TRDV1	TGTGCTCTTGGGGAACTAGACGGTGGCTGGGGGATACCCACCGATAAACTCATCTTT	CALGELDGGWGIPTDKLIF
TRDJ1	NA	few	TRDV1	TGTGCTCTTGGGGAACTACTCCACTCGGCCGATAAACTCATCTTT	CALGELLHSADKLIF
TRDJ1	NA	NA	TRDV1	TGTGCTCTTGGGGAAGAAACGAGGGACGCCTGGGAAACCGATAAACTCATCTTT	CALGEETRDAWETDKLIF